This TCR beta chain was captured by sequencing in a study of shared clonotypes between healthy human individuals. Germline lookup yields CDR1 MGHRA and CDR2 YSYEKL. The length of the CDR3 is 16 residues. With V trimmed by 5 bases and J by 0 bases, 7 bases remained unmatched. DNA input for the unsorted PBMC replicate PCRs was about 280 ng, about 32,000 T cell genomes. How the authors handled the data: Filtering was not the same, since immunoSEQ gave junction-only sequences without quality scores. Method: immunoSEQ multiplex PCR; TCRdb's copy keeps in-frame clones and lacks some. V and J calls plus clone size are reproduced from that table; the DNA served to infer D and trimming. The repertoire holds roughly 480,000 clones, with around 79% as singletons. Study results and limitations: With few donors, the genetic and exposure-history diversity represented was limited.

On this clone: Its cognate antigen is unknown.

Input material: PBMCs. The sequence derives from a woman aged 40 to 50 in good health. Some clones in this sample may be carry-over from other donors' samples. The rearrangement links TRBV4-1 to TRBJ2-1, with 7 positions matching TRBD1. CDR3 loop: CASSNPTGSSYNEQFF. CDR3 nucleotides: TGCGCCAGCAGCAACCCGACAGGGTCCTCCTACAATGAGCAGTTCTTC.